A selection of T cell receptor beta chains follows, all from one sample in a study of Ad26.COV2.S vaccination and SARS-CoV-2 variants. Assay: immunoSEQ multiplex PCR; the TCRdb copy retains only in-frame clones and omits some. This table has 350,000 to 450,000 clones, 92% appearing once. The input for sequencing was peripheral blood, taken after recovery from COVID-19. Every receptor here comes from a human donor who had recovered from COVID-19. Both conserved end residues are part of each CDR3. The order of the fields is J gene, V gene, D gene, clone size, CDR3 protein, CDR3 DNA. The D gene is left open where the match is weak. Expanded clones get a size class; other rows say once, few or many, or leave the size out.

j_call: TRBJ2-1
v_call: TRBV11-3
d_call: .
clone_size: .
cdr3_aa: CASSLVGGLNEQFF
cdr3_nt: TGTGCCAGCAGCTTAGTGGGGGGCCTAAATGAGCAGTTCTTC

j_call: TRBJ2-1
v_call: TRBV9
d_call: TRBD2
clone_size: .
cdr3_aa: CASSDPTSGGLSNEQFF
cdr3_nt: TGTGCCAGCAGCGACCCTACTAGCGGGGGTCTCAGCAATGAGCAGTTCTTC

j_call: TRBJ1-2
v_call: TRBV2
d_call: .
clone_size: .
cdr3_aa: CASTDPAYGYTF
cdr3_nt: TGTGCCAGCACCGACCCGGCCTATGGCTACACCTTC

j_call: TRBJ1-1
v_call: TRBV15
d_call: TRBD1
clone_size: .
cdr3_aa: CATSRTAGGTEAFF
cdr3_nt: TGTGCCACCAGCAGGACTGCAGGGGGCACTGAAGCTTTCTTT

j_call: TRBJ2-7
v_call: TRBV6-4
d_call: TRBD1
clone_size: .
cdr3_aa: CASSYRPGQPYEQYF
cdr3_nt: TGTGCCAGCAGCTACAGACCGGGACAGCCCTACGAGCAGTACTTC

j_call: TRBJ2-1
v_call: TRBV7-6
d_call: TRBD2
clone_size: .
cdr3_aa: CASSVRAGGVDEQFF
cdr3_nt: TGTGCCAGCAGCGTTCGAGCTGGGGGGGTCGATGAGCAGTTCTTC

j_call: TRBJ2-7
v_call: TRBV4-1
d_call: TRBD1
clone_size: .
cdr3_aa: CASSQGQGSSYEQYF
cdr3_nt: TGCGCCAGCAGCCAAGGACAGGGCTCCTCCTACGAGCAGTACTTC

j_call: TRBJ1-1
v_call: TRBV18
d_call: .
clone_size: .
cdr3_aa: CASSADEKAFF
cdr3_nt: TGTGCCAGCTCAGCGGACGAAAAAGCTTTCTTT

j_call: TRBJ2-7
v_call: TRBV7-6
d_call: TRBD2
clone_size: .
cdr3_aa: CASSYGTSGYEQYF
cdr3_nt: TGTGCCAGCAGCTACGGGACTAGCGGCTACGAGCAGTACTTC

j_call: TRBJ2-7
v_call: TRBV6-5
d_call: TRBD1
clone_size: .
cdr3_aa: CASSRQGRSYEQYF
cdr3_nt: TGTGCCAGCAGCCGACAGGGTCGTTCCTACGAGCAGTACTTC

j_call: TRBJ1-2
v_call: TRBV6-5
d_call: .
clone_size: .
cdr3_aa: CASRPTYNYGYTF
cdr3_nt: TGTGCCAGCAGACCGACTTATAACTATGGCTACACCTTC

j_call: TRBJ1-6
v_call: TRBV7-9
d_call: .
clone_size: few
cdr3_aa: CASSHRFWGVFSPLHF
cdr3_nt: TGTGCCAGCAGCCACCGGTTTTGGGGAGTCTTTTCACCCCTCCACTTT

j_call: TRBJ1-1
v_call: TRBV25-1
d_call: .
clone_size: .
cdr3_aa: CASSPRVGTEAFF
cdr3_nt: TGTGCCAGCAGTCCACGGGTTGGCACTGAAGCTTTCTTT

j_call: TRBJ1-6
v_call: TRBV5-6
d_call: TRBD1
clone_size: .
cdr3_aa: CAAGDRGRSPLHF
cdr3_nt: TGTGCCGCAGGAGACAGGGGACGATCACCCCTCCACTTT

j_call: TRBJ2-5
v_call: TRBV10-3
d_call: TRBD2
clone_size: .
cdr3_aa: CAIGTSGGEETQYF
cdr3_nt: TGTGCCATCGGGACTAGCGGGGGGGAAGAGACCCAGTACTTC

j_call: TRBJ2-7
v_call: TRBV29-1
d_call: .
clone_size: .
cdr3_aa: CSVEGDSYEQYF
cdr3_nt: TGCAGCGTTGAAGGGGATTCTTACGAGCAGTACTTC

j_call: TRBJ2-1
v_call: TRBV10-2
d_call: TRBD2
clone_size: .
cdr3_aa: CASGSAGADNEQFF
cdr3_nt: TGCGCCAGCGGGTCAGCGGGGGCCGACAATGAGCAGTTCTTC

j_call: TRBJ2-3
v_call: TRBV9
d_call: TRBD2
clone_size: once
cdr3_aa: CASRPGLAGGTDTQYF
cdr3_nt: TGTGCCAGCAGGCCCGGACTAGCGGGGGGGACAGATACGCAGTATTTT

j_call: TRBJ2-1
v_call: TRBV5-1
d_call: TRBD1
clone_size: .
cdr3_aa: CASSSGTGGNEQFF
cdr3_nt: TGCGCCAGCAGCTCCGGGACAGGGGGCAATGAGCAGTTCTTC

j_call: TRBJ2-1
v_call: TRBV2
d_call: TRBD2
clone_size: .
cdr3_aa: CASRALAGGLGNEQFF
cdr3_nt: TGTGCCAGCAGGGCACTAGCGGGGGGGCTCGGCAATGAGCAGTTCTTC

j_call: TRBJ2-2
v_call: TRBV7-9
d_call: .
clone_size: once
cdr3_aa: CASSLLQALNTGELFF
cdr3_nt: TGTGCCAGCAGCTTACTCCAGGCCTTGAACACCGGGGAGCTGTTTTTT

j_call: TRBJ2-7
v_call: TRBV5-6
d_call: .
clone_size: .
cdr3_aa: CASSLMLRNYEQYF
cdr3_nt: TGTGCCAGCAGCTTGATGCTGCGAAACTACGAGCAGTACTTC

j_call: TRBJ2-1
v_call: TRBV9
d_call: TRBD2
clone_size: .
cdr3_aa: CASSAGLAGGNEQFF
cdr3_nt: TGTGCCAGCAGCGCCGGACTAGCGGGGGGGAATGAGCAGTTCTTC

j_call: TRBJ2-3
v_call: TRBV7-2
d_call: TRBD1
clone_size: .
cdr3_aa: CASSPEGTGRHTQYF
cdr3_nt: TGTGCCAGCAGCCCCGAGGGGACAGGGCGGCATACGCAGTATTTT

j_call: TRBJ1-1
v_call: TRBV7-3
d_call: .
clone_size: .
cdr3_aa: CASSSASLAEAFF
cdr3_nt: TGTGCCAGCAGCTCGGCGTCTTTGGCTGAAGCTTTCTTT

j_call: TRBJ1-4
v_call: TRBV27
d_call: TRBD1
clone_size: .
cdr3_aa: CASSPDRGRLFF
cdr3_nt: TGTGCCAGCAGCCCGGACAGGGGACGACTGTTTTTT

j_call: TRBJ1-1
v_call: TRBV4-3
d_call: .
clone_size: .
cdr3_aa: CASSRAMGETEAFF
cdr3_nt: TGCGCCAGCAGCCGAGCGATGGGTGAGACTGAAGCTTTCTTT

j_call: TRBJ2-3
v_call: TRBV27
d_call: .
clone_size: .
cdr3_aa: CASRPRSGTRLEDTQYF
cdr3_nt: TGTGCCAGCAGACCAAGATCCGGGACAAGGTTGGAAGATACGCAGTATTTT

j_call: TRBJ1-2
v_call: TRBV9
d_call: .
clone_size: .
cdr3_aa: CASSPLDRHPYGYTF
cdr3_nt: TGTGCCAGCAGCCCACTGGACAGACACCCCTATGGCTACACCTTC

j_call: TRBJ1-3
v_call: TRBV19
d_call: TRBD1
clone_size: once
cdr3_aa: CASSDRQGMWVNTIYF
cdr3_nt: TGTGCCAGTAGTGACCGACAGGGGATGTGGGTAAACACCATATATTTT

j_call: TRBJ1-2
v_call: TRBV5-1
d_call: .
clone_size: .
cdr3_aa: CASSPTSDGRWAYGYTF
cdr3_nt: TGCGCCAGCAGCCCGACCTCGGACGGGAGATGGGCCTATGGCTACACCTTC

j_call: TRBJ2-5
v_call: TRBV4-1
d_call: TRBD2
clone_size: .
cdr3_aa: CASSQFAVGGETQYF
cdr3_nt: TGCGCCAGCAGCCAATTTGCGGTGGGGGGGGAGACCCAGTACTTC

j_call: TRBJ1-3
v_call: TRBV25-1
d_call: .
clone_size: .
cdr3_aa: CASSGDSGNTIYF
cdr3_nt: TGTGCCAGCAGTGGGGATTCTGGAAACACCATATATTTT

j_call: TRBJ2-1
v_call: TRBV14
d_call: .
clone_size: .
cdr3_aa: CASSQVVGDSYNEQFF
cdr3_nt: TGTGCCAGCAGCCAAGTGGTGGGGGACTCCTACAATGAGCAGTTCTTC

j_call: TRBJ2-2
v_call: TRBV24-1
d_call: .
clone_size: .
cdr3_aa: CATSDPGGGNTGELFF
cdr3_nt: TGTGCCACCAGTGACCCAGGGGGGGGGAACACCGGGGAGCTGTTTTTT

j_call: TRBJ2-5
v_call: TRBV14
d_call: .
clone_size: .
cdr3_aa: CASSQDIARRKETQYF
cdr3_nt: TGTGCCAGCAGCCAAGATATTGCCAGGAGAAAAGAGACCCAGTACTTC

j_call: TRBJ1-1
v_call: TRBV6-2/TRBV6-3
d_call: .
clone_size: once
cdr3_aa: CASSYLANTEAFF
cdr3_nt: TGTGCCAGCAGTTACTTGGCGAACACTGAAGCTTTCTTT

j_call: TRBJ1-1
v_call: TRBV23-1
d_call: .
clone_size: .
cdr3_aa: CASSRNTEAFF
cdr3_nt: TGCGCCAGCAGTCGGAACACTGAAGCTTTCTTT

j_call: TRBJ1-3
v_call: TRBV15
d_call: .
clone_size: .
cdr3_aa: CATSRGPGTSGNTIYF
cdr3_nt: TGTGCCACCAGCAGAGGACCCGGGACCTCTGGAAACACCATATATTTT

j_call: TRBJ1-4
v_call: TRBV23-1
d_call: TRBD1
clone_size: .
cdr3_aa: CASSQSIAGGPQRHEKLFF
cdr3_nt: TGCGCCAGCAGTCAATCGATTGCAGGGGGGCCGCAGCGGCATGAAAAACTGTTTTTT

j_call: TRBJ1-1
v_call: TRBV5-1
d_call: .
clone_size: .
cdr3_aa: CASRGEDVPMEAFF
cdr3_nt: TGCGCCAGCAGAGGAGAGGATGTGCCGATGGAAGCTTTCTTT

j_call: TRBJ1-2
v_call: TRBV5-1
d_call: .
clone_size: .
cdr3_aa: CASSSTGQGNGYTF
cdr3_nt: TGCGCCAGCAGCTCCACGGGACAAGGTAATGGCTACACCTTC

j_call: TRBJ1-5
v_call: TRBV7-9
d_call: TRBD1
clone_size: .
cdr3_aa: CASSADRGNQPQHF
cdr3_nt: TGTGCCAGCAGCGCGGACAGGGGAAATCAGCCCCAGCATTTT

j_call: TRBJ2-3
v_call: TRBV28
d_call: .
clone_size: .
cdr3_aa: CASLSGGAGTDTQYF
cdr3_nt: TGTGCCAGTCTATCCGGAGGGGCAGGCACAGATACGCAGTATTTT

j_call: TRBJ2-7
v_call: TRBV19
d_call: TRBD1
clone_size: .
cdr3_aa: CASSKPGQGVHEQYF
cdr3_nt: TGTGCCAGTAGCAAACCGGGACAGGGGGTCCACGAGCAGTACTTC

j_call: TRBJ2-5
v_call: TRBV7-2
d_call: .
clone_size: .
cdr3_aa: CASSKGGYQETQYF
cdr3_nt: TGTGCCAGCAGCAAGGGGGGATATCAAGAGACCCAGTACTTC

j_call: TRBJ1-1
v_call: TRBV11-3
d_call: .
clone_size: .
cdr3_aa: CASSPGRTETNTEAFF
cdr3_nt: TGTGCCAGCAGCCCAGGGAGAACAGAAACCAACACTGAAGCTTTCTTT

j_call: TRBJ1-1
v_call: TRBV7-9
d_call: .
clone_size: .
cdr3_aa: CASSTNGAFF
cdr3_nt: TGTGCCAGCAGCACCAATGGGGCTTTCTTT

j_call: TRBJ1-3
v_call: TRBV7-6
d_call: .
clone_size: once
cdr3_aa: CASSLVSGGYGNTIYF
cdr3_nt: TGTGCCAGCAGCTTAGTTTCGGGGGGATATGGAAACACCATATATTTT

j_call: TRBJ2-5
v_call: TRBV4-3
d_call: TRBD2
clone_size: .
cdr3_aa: CASSQVAGTQTQYF
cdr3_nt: TGCGCCAGCAGCCAAGTAGCGGGTACGCAGACCCAGTACTTC

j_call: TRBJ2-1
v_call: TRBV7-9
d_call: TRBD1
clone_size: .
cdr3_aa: CASGTGDNEQFF
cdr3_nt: TGTGCCAGCGGGACAGGGGACAATGAGCAGTTCTTC

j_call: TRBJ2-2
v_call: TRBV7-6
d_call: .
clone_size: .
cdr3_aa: CASSLGSALNTGELFF
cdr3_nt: TGTGCCAGCAGCTTAGGATCCGCCCTAAACACCGGGGAGCTGTTTTTT

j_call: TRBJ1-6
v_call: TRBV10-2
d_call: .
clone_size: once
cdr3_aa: CASSQYNSPLHF
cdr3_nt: TGCGCCAGCAGCCAATATAATTCACCCCTCCACTTT

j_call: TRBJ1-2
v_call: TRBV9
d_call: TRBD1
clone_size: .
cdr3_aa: CASSVVPGGRYGYTF
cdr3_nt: TGTGCCAGCAGCGTAGTCCCAGGGGGCAGGTATGGCTACACCTTC

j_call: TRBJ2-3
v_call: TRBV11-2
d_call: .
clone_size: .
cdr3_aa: CASSPLAQSTDTQYF
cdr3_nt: TGTGCCAGCAGCCCGCTAGCGCAAAGCACAGATACGCAGTATTTT

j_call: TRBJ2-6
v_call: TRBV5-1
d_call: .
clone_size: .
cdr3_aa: CASRVGAGANVLTF
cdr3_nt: TGCGCCAGCAGGGTCGGAGCTGGGGCCAACGTCCTGACTTTC

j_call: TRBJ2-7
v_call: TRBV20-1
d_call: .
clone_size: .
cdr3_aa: CSASDYMGYEQYF
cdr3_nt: TGCAGTGCTAGTGATTATATGGGGTACGAGCAGTACTTC